This T cell receptor (beta chain) originates from a study of OX40 agonist ivuxolimab in advanced cancers. General study points: On average, CD8+ T cells showed a greater number of expanded clones than CD4+.

This clone was picked up one time. Its specificity is unknown. Germline loops: CDR1 LNHDA, CDR2 SQIVND (reference sequence). V was clipped by 6 bases and J by 6 bases; unmatched bases: 5. This CDR3 region has 13 residues. Measured with immunoSEQ multiplex PCR; TCRdb has only the in-frame clones, and not every one. Found here are just over 80,000 clones, around 86% of them singletons; the top ten hold roughly 0.35%. Peripheral blood came from all dose cohorts at three timepoints. The starting material was CD4+ or CD8+ T cells sorted from blood, obtained in a trial of the OX40 agonist ivuxolimab. The receptor's source is an adult with an advanced solid tumor such as melanoma, head and neck, liver or kidney cancer. The chain recombines TRBV19 with TRBJ1-5; 7 positions agree with TRBD1. The CDR3 DNA is TGTGCCAGTAGCCACAGGGGTGCTCAGCCCCAGCATTTT. Translating it yields CASSHRGAQPQHF.